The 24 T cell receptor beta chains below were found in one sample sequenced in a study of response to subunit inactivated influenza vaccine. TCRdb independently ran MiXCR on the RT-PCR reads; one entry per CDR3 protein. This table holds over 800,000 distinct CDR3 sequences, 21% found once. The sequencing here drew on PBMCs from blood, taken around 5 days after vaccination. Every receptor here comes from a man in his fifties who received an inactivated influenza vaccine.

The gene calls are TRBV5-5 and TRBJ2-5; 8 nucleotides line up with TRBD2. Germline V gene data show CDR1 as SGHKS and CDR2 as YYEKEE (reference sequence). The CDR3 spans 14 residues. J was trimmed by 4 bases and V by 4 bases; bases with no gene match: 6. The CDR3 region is CASSPGGGGETQYF. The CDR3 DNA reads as TGTGCCAGCAGCCCGGGGGGGGGAGGAGAGACCCAGTACTTC.

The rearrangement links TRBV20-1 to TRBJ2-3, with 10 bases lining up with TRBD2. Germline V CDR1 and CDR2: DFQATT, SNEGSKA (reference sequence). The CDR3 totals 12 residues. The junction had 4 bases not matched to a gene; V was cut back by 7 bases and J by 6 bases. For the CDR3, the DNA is TGCAGTGAGCGGGAGGGCCGGGATACGCAGTATTTT. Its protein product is CSEREGRDTQYF.

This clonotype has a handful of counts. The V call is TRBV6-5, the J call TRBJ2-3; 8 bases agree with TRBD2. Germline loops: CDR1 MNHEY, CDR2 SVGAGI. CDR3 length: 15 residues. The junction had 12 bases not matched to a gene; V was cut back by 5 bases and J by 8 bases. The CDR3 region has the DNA TGTGCCAGCAGTCACCCACCCCGGGCGGGAGGTACGCAGTATTTT. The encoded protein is CASSHPPRAGGTQYF.

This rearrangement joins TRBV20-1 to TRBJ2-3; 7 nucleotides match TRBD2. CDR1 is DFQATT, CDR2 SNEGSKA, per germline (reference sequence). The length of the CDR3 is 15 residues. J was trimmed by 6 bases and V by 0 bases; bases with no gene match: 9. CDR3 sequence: CSAREGTTVSDTQYF. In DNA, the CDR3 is TGCAGTGCTAGAGAAGGGACTACTGTAAGTGATACGCAGTATTTT.

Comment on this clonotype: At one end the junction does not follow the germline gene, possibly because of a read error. The CDR3 DNA follows: TGTGCCACCAGTGATTTAAGTGGTGACTCCTACAATGAGCAGATCTTC. Protein: CATSDLSGDSYNEQIF. V usage is TRBV24-1 and J usage is TRBJ2-1; D is unclear. The CDR3 has 16 residues. Germline V gene data show CDR1 as KGHDR and CDR2 as SFDVKD.

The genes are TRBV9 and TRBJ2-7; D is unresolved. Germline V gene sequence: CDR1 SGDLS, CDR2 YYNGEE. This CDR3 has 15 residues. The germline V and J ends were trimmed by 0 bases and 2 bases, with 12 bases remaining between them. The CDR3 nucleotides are TGTGCCAGCAGCGTAGGGGCAGGTCAAACCTACGAGCAGTACTTC. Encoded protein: CASSVGAGQTYEQYF.

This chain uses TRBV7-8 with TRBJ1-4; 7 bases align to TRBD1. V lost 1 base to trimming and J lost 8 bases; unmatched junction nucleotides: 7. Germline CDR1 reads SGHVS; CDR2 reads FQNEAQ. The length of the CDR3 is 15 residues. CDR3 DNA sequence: TGTGCCAGCAGCTTAGGCGGGGTCAGGGGGGAAAAACTGTTTTTT. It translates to CASSLGGVRGEKLFF.

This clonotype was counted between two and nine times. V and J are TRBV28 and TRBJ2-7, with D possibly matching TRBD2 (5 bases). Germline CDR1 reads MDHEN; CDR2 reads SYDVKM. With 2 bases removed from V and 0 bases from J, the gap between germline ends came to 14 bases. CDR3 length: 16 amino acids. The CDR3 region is CASSLAGLKSSYEQYF. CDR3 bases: TGTGCCAGCAGTTTAGCCGGACTCAAAAGCTCCTACGAGCAGTACTTC.

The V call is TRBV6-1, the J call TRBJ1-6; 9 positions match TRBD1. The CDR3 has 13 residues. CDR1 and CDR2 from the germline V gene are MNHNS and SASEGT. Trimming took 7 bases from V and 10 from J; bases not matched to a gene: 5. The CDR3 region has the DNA TGTGCCAGCAATCCGACAGGGGGATCACCCCTCCACTTT. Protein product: CASNPTGGSPLHF.

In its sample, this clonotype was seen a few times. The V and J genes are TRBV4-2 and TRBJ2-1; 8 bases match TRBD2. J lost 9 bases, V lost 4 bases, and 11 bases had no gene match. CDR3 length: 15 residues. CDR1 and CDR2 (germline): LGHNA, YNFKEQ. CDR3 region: CASSLSLAVTGEQFF. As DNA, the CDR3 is TGTGCCAGCAGCCTGTCACTAGCGGTAACGGGTGAGCAGTTCTTC.

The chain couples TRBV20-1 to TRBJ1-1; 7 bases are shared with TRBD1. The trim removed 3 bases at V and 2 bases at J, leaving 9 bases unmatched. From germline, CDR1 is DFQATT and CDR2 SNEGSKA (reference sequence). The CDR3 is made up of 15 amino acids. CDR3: CSARPRDRSNTEAFF. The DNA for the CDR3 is TGCAGTGCTAGGCCCAGGGACAGATCTAACACTGAAGCTTTCTTT.

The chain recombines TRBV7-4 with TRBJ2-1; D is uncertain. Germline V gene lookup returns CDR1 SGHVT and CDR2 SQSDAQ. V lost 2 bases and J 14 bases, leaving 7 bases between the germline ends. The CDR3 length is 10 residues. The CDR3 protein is CASSLTAKFF. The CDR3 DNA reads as TGTGCCAGCAGCTTAACGGCTAAGTTCTTC.

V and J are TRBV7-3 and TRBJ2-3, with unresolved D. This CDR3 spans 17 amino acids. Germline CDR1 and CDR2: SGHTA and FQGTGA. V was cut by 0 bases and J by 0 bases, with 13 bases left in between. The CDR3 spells CASSLTFTARSTDTQYF. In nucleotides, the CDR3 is TGTGCCAGCAGCTTAACGTTTACAGCACGGAGCACAGATACGCAGTATTTT.

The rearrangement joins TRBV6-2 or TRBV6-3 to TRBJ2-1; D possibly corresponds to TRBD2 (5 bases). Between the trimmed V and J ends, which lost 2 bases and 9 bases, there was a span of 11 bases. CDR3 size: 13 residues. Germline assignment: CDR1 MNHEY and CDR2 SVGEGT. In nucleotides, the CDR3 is TGTGCCAGCAGTTACCTCGAGGGCAGTGAGCAGTTCTTC. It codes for CASSYLEGSEQFF.

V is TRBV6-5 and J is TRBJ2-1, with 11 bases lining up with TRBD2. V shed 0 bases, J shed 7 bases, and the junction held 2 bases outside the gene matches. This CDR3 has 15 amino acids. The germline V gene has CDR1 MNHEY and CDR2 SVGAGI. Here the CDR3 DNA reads TGTGCCAGCAGTTACTCTTCTAGCGGGAGGAATGAGCAGTTCTTC. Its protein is CASSYSSSGRNEQFF.

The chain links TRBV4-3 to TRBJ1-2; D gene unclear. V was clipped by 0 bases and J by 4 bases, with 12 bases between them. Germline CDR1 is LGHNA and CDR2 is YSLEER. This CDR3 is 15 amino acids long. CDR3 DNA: TGCGCCAGCAGCCAAGAGGCCCAAGTTAGCTATGGCTACACCTTC. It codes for CASSQEAQVSYGYTF.

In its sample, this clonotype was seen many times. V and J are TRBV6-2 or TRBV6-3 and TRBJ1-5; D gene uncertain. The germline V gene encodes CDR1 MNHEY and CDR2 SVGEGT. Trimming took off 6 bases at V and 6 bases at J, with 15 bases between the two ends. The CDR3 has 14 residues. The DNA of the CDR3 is TGTGCCAGCAGCCTAGCGGGAGGGCGTCAGCCCCAGCATTTT. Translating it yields CASSLAGGRQPQHF.

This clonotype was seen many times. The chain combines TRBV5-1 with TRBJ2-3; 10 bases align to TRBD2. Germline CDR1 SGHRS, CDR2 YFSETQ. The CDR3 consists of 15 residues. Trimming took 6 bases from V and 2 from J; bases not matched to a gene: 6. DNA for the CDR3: TGCGCCAGCATGATTAGCGGGGGGACCACAGATACGCAGTATTTT. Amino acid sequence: CASMISGGTTDTQYF.

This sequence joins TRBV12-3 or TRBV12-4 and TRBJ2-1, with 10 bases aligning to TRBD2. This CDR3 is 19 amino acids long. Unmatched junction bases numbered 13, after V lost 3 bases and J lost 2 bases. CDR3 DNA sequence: TGTGCCAGCAGTTTCTTTCCAGCGGGAGGGGCAGGCGCCTACAATGAGCAGTTCTTC. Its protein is CASSFFPAGGAGAYNEQFF.

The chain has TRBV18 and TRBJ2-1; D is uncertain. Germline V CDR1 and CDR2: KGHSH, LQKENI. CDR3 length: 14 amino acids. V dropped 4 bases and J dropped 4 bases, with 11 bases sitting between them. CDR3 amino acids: CASSLYPLYNEQFF. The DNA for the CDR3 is TGTGCCAGCTCACTTTACCCCTTATACAATGAGCAGTTCTTC.

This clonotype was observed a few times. CDR3 region: CATSRGRGPADTQYF. The CDR3, as DNA: TGTGCCACCAGCAGAGGGAGGGGGCCGGCAGATACGCAGTATTTT. The rearrangement uses TRBV15 and TRBJ2-3; TRBD1 is a possible D gene (7 bases). Trimming cost V 1 base and J 4 bases, with 12 bases left between them. This CDR3 comprises 15 residues. Looked up from germline, CDR1 is LNHNV and CDR2 is YYDKDF (reference sequence).

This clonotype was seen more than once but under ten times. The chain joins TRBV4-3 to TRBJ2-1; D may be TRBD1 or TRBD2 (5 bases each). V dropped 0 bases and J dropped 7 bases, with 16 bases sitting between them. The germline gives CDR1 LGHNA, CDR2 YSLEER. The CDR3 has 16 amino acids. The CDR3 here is CASSQESQGRGNEQFF. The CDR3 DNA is TGCGCCAGCAGCCAAGAGTCCCAGGGACGTGGTAATGAGCAGTTCTTC.

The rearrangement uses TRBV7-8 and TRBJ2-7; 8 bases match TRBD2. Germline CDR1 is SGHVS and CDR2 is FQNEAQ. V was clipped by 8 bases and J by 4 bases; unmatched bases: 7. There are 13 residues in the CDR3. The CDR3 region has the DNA TGTGCCAGCGGGGTCGGGGGGGTATACGAGCAGTACTTC. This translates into CASGVGGVYEQYF.

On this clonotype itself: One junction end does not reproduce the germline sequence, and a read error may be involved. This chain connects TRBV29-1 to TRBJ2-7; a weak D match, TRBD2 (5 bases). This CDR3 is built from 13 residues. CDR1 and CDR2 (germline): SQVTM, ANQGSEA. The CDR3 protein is CSVATRVSYEQHF. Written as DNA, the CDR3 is TGCAGCGTTGCCACTAGGGTCTCCTACGAGCAGCACTTC.